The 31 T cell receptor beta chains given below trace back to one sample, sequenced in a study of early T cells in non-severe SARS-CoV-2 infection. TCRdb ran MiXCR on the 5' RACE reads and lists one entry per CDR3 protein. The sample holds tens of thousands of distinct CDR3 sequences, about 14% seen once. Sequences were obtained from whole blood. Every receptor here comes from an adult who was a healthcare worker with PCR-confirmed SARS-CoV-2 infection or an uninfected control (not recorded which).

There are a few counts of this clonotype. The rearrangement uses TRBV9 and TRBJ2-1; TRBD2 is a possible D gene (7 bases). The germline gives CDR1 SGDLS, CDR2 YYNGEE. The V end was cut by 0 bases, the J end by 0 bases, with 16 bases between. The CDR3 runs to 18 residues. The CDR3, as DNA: TGTGCCAGCAGCGTAGTGGCGGGGGCATACAGCTCCTACAATGAGCAGTTCTTC. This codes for CASSVVAGAYSSYNEQFF. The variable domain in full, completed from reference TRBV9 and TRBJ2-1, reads DSGVTQTPKHLITATGQRVTLRCSPRSGDLSVYWYQQSLDQGLQFLIQYYNGEERAKGNILERFSAQQFPDLHSELNLSSLELGDSALYFCASSVVAGAYSSYNEQFFGPGTRLTVL.

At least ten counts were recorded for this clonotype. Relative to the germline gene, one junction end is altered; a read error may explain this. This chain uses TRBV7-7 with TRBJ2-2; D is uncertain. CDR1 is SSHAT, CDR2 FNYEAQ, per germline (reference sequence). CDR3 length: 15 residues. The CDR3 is CASSLGFSNTGELFF. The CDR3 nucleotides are TGTGCTAGCAGCTTAGGGTTCTCGAACACCGGGGAGCTGTTTTTT. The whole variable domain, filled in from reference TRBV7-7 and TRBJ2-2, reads GAGVSQSPRYKVTKRGQDVTLRCDPISSHATLYWYQQALGQGPEFLTYFNYEAQPDKSGLPSDRFSAERPEGSISTLTIQRTEQRDSAMYRCASSLGFSNTGELFFGEGSRLTVL.

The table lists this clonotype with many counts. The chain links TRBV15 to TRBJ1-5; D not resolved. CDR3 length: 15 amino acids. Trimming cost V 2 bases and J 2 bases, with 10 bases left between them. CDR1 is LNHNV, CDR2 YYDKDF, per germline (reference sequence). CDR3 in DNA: TGTGCCACCAGCAGACTAGTGGGTGGCAATCAGCCCCAGCATTTT. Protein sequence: CATSRLVGGNQPQHF.

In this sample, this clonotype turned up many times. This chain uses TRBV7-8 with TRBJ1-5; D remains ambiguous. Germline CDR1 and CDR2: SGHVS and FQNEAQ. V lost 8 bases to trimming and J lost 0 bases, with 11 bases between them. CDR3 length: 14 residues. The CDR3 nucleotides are TGTGCCAGCGGCGAATTGGATAGCAATCAGCCCCAGCATTTT. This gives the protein CASGELDSNQPQHF.

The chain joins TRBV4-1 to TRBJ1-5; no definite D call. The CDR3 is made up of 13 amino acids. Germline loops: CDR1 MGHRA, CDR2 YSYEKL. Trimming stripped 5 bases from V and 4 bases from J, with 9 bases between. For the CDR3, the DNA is TGCGCCAGCAGCTGGACCCTGAATCAGCCCCAGCATTTT. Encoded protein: CASSWTLNQPQHF.

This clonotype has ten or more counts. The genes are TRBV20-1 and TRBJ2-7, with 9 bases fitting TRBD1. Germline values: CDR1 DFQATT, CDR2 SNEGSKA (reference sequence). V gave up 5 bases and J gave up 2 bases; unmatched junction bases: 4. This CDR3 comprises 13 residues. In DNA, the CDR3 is TGCAGTGCTCCGGGACAGGGACCCTACGAGCAGTACTTC. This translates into CSAPGQGPYEQYF.

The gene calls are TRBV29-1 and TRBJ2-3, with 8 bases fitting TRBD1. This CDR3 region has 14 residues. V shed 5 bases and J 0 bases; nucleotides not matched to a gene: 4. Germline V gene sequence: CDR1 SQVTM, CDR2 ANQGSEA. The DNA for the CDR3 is TGCAGCGTTAAGGACAGGGCTAGCACAGATACGCAGTATTTT. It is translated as CSVKDRASTDTQYF.

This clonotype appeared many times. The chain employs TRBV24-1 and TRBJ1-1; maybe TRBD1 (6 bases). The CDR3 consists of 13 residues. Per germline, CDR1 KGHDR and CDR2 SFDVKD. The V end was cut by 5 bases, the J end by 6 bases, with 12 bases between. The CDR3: CATSGRGAAEAFF. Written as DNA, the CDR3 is TGTGCCACCAGTGGGCGGGGGGCGGCTGAAGCTTTCTTT.

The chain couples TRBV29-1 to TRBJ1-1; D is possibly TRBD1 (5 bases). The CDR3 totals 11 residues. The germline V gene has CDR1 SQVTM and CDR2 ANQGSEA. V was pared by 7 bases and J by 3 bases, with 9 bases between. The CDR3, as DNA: TGCAGCGGGGGGGGTGACACTGAAGCTTTCTTT. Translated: CSGGGDTEAFF.

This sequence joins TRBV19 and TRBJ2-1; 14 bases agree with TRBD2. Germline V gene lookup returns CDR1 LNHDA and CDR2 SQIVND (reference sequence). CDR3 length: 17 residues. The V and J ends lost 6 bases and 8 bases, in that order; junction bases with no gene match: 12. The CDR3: CASRGGLAGVLFDEQFF. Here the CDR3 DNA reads TGTGCCAGTAGGGGGGGACTAGCGGGAGTATTATTCGATGAGCAGTTCTTC.

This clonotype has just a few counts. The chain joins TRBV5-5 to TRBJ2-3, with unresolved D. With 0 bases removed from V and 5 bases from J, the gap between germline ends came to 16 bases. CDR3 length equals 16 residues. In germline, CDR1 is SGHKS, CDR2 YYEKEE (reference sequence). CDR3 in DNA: TGTGCCAGCAGCTTGGTGGGCCGCGCCCTAGGAGATACGCAGTATTTT. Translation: CASSLVGRALGDTQYF.

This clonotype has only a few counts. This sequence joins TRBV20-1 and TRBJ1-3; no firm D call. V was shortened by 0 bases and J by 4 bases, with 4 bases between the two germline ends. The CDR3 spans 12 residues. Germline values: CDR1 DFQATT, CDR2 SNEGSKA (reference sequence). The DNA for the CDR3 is TGCAGTGCTAGAGAAGGGGGAAACACCATATATTTT. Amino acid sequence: CSAREGGNTIYF.

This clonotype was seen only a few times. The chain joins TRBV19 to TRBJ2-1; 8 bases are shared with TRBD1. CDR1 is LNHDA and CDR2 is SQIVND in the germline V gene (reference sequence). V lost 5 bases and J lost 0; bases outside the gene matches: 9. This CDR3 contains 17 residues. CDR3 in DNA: TGTGCCAGTAGTGCCTCCCAGGGGGCAAGCTCCTACAATGAGCAGTTCTTC. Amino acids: CASSASQGASSYNEQFF.

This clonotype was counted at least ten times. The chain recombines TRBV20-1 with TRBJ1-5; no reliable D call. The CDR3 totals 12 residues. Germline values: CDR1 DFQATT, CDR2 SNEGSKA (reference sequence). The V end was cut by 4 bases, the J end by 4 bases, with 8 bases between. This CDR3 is CSATRMNQPQHF. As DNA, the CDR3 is TGCAGTGCTACCAGGATGAATCAGCCCCAGCATTTT.

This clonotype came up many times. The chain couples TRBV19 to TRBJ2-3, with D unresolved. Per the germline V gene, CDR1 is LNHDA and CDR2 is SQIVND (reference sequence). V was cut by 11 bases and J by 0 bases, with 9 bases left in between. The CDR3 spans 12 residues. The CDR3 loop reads CAVSTSTDTQYF. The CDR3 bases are TGTGCCGTAAGCACTAGCACAGATACGCAGTATTTT.

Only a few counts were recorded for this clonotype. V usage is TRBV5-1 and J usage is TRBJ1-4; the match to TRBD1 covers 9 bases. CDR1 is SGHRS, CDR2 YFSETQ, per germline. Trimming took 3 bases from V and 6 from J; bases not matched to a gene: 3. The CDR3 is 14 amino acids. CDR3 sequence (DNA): TGCGCCAGCAGCTCGGGACAGGGACATGAAAAACTGTTTTTT. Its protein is CASSSGQGHEKLFF.

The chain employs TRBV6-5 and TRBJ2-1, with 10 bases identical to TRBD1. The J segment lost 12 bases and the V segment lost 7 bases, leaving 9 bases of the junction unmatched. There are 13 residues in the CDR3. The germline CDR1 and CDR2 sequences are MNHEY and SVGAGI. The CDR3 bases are TGTGCCAGCACCTCCGACAGGGGGCTTGGGCAGTTCTTC. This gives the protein CASTSDRGLGQFF.

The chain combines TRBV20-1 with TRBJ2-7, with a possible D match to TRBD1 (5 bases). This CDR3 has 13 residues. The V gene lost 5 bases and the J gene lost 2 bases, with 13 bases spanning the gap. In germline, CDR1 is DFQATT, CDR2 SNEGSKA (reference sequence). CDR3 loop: CSAWAGAAYEQYF. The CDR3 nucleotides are TGCAGTGCTTGGGCTGGGGCGGCCTACGAGCAGTACTTC.

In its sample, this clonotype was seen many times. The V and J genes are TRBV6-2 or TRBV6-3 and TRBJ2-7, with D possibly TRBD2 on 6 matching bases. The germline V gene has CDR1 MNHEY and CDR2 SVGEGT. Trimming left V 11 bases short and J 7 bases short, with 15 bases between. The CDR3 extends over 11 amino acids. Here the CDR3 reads CASWGGGEQYF. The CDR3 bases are TGTGCCTCGTGGGGAGGAGGTGAGCAGTACTTC.

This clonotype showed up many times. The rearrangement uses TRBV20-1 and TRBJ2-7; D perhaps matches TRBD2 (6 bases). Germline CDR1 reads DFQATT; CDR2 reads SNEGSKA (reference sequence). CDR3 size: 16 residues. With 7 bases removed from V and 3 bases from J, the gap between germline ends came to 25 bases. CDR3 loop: CSVPLAGTGRDYEQYF. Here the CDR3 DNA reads TGCAGTGTCCCCTTGGCGGGAACGGGAAGGGACTACGAGCAGTACTTC.

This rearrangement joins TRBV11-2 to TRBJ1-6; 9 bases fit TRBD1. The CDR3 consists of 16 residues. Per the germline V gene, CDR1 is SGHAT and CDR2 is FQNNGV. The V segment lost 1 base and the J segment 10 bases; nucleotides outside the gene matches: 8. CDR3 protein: CASSLATGQGGSPLHF. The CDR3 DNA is TGTGCCAGCAGCTTAGCAACGGGACAGGGAGGATCACCCCTCCACTTT. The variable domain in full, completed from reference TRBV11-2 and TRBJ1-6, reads EAGVAQSPRYKIIEKRQSVAFWCNPISGHATLYWYQQILGQGPKLLIQFQNNGVVDDSQLPKDRFSAERLKGVDSTLKIQPAKLEDSAVYLCASSLATGQGGSPLHFGNGTRLTVT.

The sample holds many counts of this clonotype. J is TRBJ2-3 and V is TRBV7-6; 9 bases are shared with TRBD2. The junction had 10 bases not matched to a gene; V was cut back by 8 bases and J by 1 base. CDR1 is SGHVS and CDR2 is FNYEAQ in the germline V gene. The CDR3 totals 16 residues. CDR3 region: CASGAGGPLGTDTQYF. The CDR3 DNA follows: TGTGCCAGCGGGGCGGGGGGGCCTCTCGGCACAGATACGCAGTATTTT.

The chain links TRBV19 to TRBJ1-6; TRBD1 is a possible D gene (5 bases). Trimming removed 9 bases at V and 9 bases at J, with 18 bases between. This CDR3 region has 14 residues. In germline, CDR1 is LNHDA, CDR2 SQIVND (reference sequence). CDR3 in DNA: TGTGCCAGCCGGACCGGGACGCAAGGTTCACCCCTCCACTTT. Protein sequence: CASRTGTQGSPLHF.

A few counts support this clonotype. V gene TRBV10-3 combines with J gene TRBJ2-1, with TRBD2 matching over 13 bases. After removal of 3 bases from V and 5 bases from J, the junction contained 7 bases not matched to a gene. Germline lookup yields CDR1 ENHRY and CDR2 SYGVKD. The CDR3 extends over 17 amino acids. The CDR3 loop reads CAISETSGGAGHNEQFF. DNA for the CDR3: TGTGCCATCAGTGAAACTAGCGGGGGGGCTGGCCACAATGAGCAGTTCTTC.

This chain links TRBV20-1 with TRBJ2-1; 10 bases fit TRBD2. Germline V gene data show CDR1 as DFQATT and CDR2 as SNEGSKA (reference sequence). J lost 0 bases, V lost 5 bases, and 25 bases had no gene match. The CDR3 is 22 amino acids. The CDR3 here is CSASPRGSSGRPSPSSYNEQFF. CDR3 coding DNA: TGCAGTGCTTCCCCCCGGGGTAGTAGCGGGAGGCCTTCCCCAAGCTCCTACAATGAGCAGTTCTTC.

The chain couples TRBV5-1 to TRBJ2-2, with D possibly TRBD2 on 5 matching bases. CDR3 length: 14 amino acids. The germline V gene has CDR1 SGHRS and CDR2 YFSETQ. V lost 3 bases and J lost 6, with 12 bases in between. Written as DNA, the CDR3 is TGCGCCAGCAGCTCCGGCGGGCAGGCCGGGGAGCTGTTTTTT. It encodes CASSSGGQAGELFF.

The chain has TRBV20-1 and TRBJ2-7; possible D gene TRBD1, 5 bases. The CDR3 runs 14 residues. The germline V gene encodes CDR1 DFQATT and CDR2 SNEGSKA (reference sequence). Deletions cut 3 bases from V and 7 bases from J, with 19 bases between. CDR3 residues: CSARGPSSLREQYF. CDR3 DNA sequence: TGCAGTGCTAGGGGGCCCAGCAGCCTTAGGGAGCAGTACTTC.

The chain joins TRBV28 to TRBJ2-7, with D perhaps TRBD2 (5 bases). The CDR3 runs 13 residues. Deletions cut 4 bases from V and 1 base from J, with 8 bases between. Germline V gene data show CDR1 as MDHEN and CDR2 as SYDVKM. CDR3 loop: CASSSGLSYEQYF. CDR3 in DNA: TGTGCCAGCAGTTCCGGACTTTCCTACGAGCAGTACTTC.

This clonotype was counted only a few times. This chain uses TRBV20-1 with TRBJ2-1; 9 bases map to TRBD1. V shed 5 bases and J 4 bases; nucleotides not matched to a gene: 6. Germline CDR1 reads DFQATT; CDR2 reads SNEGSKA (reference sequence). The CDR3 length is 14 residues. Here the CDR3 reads CSAGRGTGYNEQFF. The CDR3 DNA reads TGCAGTGCTGGAAGGGGGACAGGGTACAATGAGCAGTTCTTC.

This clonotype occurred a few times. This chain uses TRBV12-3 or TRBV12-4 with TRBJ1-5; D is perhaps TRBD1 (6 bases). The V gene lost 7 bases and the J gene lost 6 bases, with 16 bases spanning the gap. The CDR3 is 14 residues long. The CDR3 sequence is CASKRSGVVQPQHF. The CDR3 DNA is TGTGCCAGCAAAAGGTCAGGGGTGGTTCAGCCCCAGCATTTT.

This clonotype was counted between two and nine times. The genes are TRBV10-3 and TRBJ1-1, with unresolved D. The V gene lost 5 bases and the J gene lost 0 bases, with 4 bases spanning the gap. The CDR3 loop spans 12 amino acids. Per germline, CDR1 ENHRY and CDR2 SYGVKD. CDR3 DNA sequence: TGTGCCATCAGTCAGATGAACACTGAAGCTTTCTTT. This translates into CAISQMNTEAFF.